The next 19 T cell receptor beta chains were all read from a single sample in a study of cytomegalovirus exposure and HLA in healthy donors. The PCR had 60 Vbeta and 13 Jbeta primers. The table came from immunoSEQ multiplex PCR; TCRdb's copy has only in-frame clones and leaves some out. The data show roughly 200,000 clones, 75% to 90% seen once. Source material: PBMCs. These receptor sequences come from a woman younger than 45 in good health and CMV-seronegative.

Only one count was recorded for this clone. This rearrangement joins TRBV5-4 to TRBJ1-2; D is possibly TRBD1 (6 bases). CDR1 is SGHNT and CDR2 is YYREEE in the germline V gene (reference sequence). This CDR3 is 14 amino acids long. The V end lost 1 base, the J end lost 4 bases, and 11 bases lay between the germline ends. CDR3 in DNA: TGTGCCAGCAGCTTGTCACAGGGTGGCTATGGCTACACCTTC. Translated: CASSLSQGGYGYTF. The whole variable domain, remainder taken from reference TRBV5-4 and TRBJ1-2, is ETGVTQSPTHLIKTRGQQVTLRCSSQSGHNTVSWYQQALGQGPQFIFQYYREEENGRGNFPPRFSGLQFPNYSSELNVNALELDDSALYLCASSLSQGGYGYTFGSGTRLTVV.

This chain connects TRBV6-6 to TRBJ1-5; D might be TRBD1 (6 bases). CDR3 length: 12 residues. Germline values: CDR1 MNHNY, CDR2 SVGAGI (reference sequence). Between the trimmed V and J ends, which lost 11 bases and 7 bases, there was a span of 15 bases. The CDR3 here is CAGQSPEQPQHF. CDR3 DNA: TGTGCCGGACAGAGTCCGGAACAGCCCCAGCATTTT.

This chain uses TRBV19 with TRBJ1-5, with 8 nucleotides matching TRBD1. The CDR3 is 19 amino acids. The germline V gene encodes CDR1 LNHDA and CDR2 SQIVND (reference sequence). After removal of 4 bases from V and 0 bases from J, the junction contained 14 bases not matched to a gene. The CDR3 nucleotides read TGTGCCAGTAGTAAGGGATCAGGACAGGGACTTTATAGCAATCAGCCCCAGCATTTT. Residues: CASSKGSGQGLYSNQPQHF.

The V and J genes are TRBV9 and TRBJ2-1, with TRBD2 as a possible D gene (6 bases). Per germline, CDR1 SGDLS and CDR2 YYNGEE. The CDR3 loop spans 15 amino acids. Deletions cut 4 bases from V and 8 bases from J, with 19 bases between. This CDR3 reads CASSPSTSEVDEQFF. CDR3 in DNA: TGTGCCAGCAGCCCTTCGACTAGTGAAGTAGATGAGCAGTTCTTC.

V and J are TRBV4-2 and TRBJ1-4; perhaps TRBD1 as D (5 bases). CDR3 length: 15 amino acids. The germline CDR1 and CDR2 sequences are LGHNA and YNFKEQ. V lost 0 bases and J lost 8, with 13 bases in between. Here the CDR3 reads CASSQDEGVGEKLFF. The CDR3 bases are TGTGCCAGCAGCCAAGATGAAGGGGTTGGCGAAAAACTGTTTTTT.

In nucleotides, the CDR3 is TGCGCCAGCAGCCCGACCGGTGGAGGGGCGGTTGGCTACACCTTC. This translates into CASSPTGGGAVGYTF. The V gene is TRBV4-1, the J gene TRBJ1-2, with a tentative D call TRBD1 (5 bases). The CDR3 has 15 amino acids. Between the trimmed V and J ends, which lost 4 bases and 7 bases, there was a span of 19 bases. Germline V gene data show CDR1 as MGHRA and CDR2 as YSYEKL.

The chain joins TRBV2 to TRBJ1-2; unclear D gene. The CDR3 runs 14 residues. Germline V gene sequence: CDR1 SNHLY, CDR2 FYNNEI. Trimming pared 2 bases from V and 7 bases from J, leaving 14 bases between. The CDR3 DNA reads as TGTGCCAGCAGTGAATTAACAAGTTCGGGTGGCTACACCTTC. This encodes CASSELTSSGGYTF.

The genes are TRBV10-1 and TRBJ2-5; D remains unclear. The V gene's germline CDR1 is WNHNN and CDR2 SYGVQD (reference sequence). Trimming cost V 2 bases and J 5 bases, with 9 bases left between them. The CDR3 is 13 residues long. DNA of the CDR3: TGCGCCAGCAGTGAGGGGCCCCGGGAGACCCAGTACTTC. This gives the protein CASSEGPRETQYF.

The chain links TRBV13 to TRBJ1-6; 7 bases are a match to TRBD1. This CDR3 spans 14 amino acids. Germline-derived CDR1 and CDR2 are PRHDT and FYEKMQ (reference sequence). The ends lost 2 bases at V and 7 bases at J; junction bases unmatched: 2. The DNA for the CDR3 is TGTGCCAGCAGCTTAAGCAGGGGGAATTCACCCCTCCACTTT. This codes for CASSLSRGNSPLHF.

The chain joins TRBV28 to TRBJ2-3; 8 nucleotides align to TRBD2. CDR3 size: 15 residues. With 5 bases clipped from V and 3 bases from J, the junction kept 7 bases outside the gene matches. Germline V gene lookup returns CDR1 MDHEN and CDR2 SYDVKM. The CDR3, as DNA: TGTGCCAGCAGTCCCTTGGCGGGAGGAACAGATACGCAGTATTTT. Its protein product is CASSPLAGGTDTQYF.

The CDR3 DNA follows: TGTGCCAGCAGCTCCACCTGGGACAGGGGGGCCCACGAGCAGTACTTC. It translates to CASSSTWDRGAHEQYF. J is TRBJ2-5 and V is TRBV9; 11 nucleotides match TRBD1. The end of the DNA fits TRBJ2-7 better, so the J call may be wrong. Germline lookup yields CDR1 SGDLS and CDR2 YYNGEE. CDR3 length equals 16 residues.

J is TRBJ1-5 and V is TRBV19; 8 bases are shared with TRBD1. The CDR3 spans 15 residues. The V segment lost 3 bases and the J segment 7 bases; nucleotides outside the gene matches: 8. Germline values: CDR1 LNHDA, CDR2 SQIVND (reference sequence). Here the CDR3 reads CASSIRRGLGQPQHF. The CDR3 bases are TGTGCCAGTAGTATCCGCAGGGGGCTAGGGCAGCCCCAGCATTTT.

The chain uses TRBV5-1 and TRBJ1-6; D is undetermined. Germline CDR1 reads SGHRS; CDR2 reads YFSETQ. Trimming took 0 bases from V and 5 from J, leaving 12 bases between them. CDR3 size: 16 residues. The CDR3 protein is CASSLAGSANNSPLHF. Here the CDR3 DNA reads TGCGCCAGCAGCTTGGCCGGCAGCGCGAATAATTCACCCCTCCACTTT.

This clone was seen a single time. V is TRBV19 and J is TRBJ1-5, with D possibly TRBD1 on 6 matching bases. V dropped 3 bases and J dropped 7 bases, with 13 bases sitting between them. CDR3 size: 14 residues. The germline V gene has CDR1 LNHDA and CDR2 SQIVND (reference sequence). Here the CDR3 reads CASSMIGGGQPQHF. CDR3 sequence (DNA): TGTGCCAGTAGTATGATAGGGGGTGGCCAGCCCCAGCATTTT.

The genes are TRBV7-6 and TRBJ2-1, with a weak D call TRBD2 (6 bases). CDR1 is SGHVS, CDR2 FNYEAQ, per germline. Trimming shortened V by 2 bases and J by 6 bases, and 17 bases separated the two germline ends. This CDR3 has 16 amino acids. In DNA, the CDR3 is TGTGCCAGCAGCTTATTCGGAGGGAGTAACAGCAATGAGCAGTTCTTC. Amino acid sequence: CASSLFGGSNSNEQFF.

V is TRBV6-5 and J is TRBJ1-5, with D tentatively TRBD1 (6 bases). The V and J ends lost 0 bases and 4 bases respectively, with 10 bases between them. Germline CDR1 and CDR2: MNHEY and SVGAGI. This CDR3 contains 15 residues. The DNA for the CDR3 is TGTGCCAGCAGTTACTCGCCAGGGGTTAATCAGCCCCAGCATTTT. Translated: CASSYSPGVNQPQHF.

J is TRBJ1-5 and V is TRBV6-1, with 9 bases fitting TRBD1. With V trimmed by 4 bases and J by 0 bases, 7 bases remained unmatched. CDR3 size: 17 residues. Germline V gives CDR1 MNHNS, CDR2 SASEGT. Written as DNA, the CDR3 is TGTGCCAGCAGTGCCGACGACAGGGGGGATAGCAATCAGCCCCAGCATTTT. Protein product: CASSADDRGDSNQPQHF.

V usage is TRBV19 and J usage is TRBJ2-2; possibly TRBD2 for D (5 bases). CDR3 length: 16 residues. CDR1 is LNHDA and CDR2 is SQIVND in the germline V gene (reference sequence). V was shortened by 2 bases and J by 0 bases, with 10 bases between the two germline ends. CDR3 region: CASSILRRSNTGELFF. The DNA for the CDR3 is TGTGCCAGTAGTATACTACGGAGGTCGAACACCGGGGAGCTGTTTTTT.

This clone was detected once. This rearrangement joins TRBV5-4 to TRBJ2-7; possibly TRBD2 for D (6 bases). This CDR3 contains 15 residues. Germline assignment: CDR1 SGHNT and CDR2 YYREEE (reference sequence). With 3 bases removed from V and 2 bases from J, the gap between germline ends came to 15 bases. The CDR3 bases are TGTGCCAGCAGCTACTCGACGGGGGAACCCTACGAGCAGTACTTC. Encoded protein: CASSYSTGEPYEQYF.